Listed below are T cell receptor beta chains from one sample, sequenced in a study of neoadjuvant nivolumab and ipilimumab in lung cancer. The protocol was immunoSEQ multiplex PCR, while the TCRdb copy is restricted to in-frame clones and leaves out a portion. The sample records over a thousand clones, about 82% being singletons. Source: adjacent normal lung tissue, taken after neoadjuvant nivolumab, alone or with ipilimumab, at or shortly before surgery. These receptors all stem from an adult with non-small cell lung cancer. The CDR3 runs from the conserved cysteine through the conserved F or W. The order of the fields is V gene, CDR3 protein.

>TRBV6-5
CASSYSAGLEQFF
>TRBV6-1
CASRRDVNIDGYTF
>TRBV2
CASSNMDIQETQYF
>TRBV6-5
CASSYLGGEYEKLFF
>TRBV6-6
CASSYRDRGPEKLFF
>TRBV5-1
CASEKEGGLENGQFF
>TRBV19
CASSSGTGESGELFF
>TRBV2
CASSENQGDEQFF
>TRBV25-1
CASSVGGNSPLHF
>TRBV14
CASSRRGNTIYF
>TRBV15
CATSSRRGNEQYF
>TRBV7-3
CASSFSQGSYEQYF
>TRBV4-1
CASSQEASGAGNQPQHF
>TRBV5-1
CASSREGQVYGYTF
>TRBV7-2
CASSPRGGGAQDTQYF
>TRBV7-8
CASSNTVRDLTYEQYF
>TRBV7-2
CASSLKGTRRVNTEAFF
>TRBV2
CASRSGTGGAGSYGYTF
>TRBV29-1
CSVLRSLGEQYF
>TRBV10-3
CAISESGGGGINQPQHF
>TRBV4-1
CASSRESGGAYEQYF
>TRBV7-3
CASSQRAGEYEQYF
>TRBV19
CASSPERGGTGELFF
>TRBV11-2
CASSLNSGGFTGELFF
>TRBV4-1
CASSRPEQGIPTFF
>TRBV11-2
CASSEQVELFF
>TRBV4-3
CASSLGDTEAFF
>TRBV14
CASSRSPGQPIYEQYF
>TRBV4-2
CASSQDYMMTLSGNTIYF
>TRBV6-6
CASSYSGVNTEAFF
>TRBV5-4
CASSPHTQGTDTQYF
>TRBV5-1
CASSSRQPGGTEAFF
>TRBV13
CASSSRQGVKETQYF
>TRBV4-2
CASSLGRASGSTDTQYF
>TRBV19
CASSGYKQETQYF
>TRBV5-1
CASNLDGAYEQYF
>TRBV10-3
CAISEGDHGSPLHF
>TRBV7-8
CASSSVRKLSGGYTF
>TRBV7-2
CASSPRDRGSPLHF
>TRBV2
CASSGLSGNTIYF
>TRBV14
CASSQDWAGGNEQFF
>TRBV9
CASSLAGGAEAFF
>TRBV29-1
CSVEGTGGSGTEAFF
>TRBV27
CASSLTGGSLIPNEKLFF
>TRBV2
CASSSGTANTEAFF
>TRBV5-1
CASSLRETQYF
>TRBV2
CASRGSRNSPLHF
>TRBV18
CASSPDRSSYEQYF
>TRBV6-1
CASSRASGGYTF
>TRBV18
CASSPQGAESPLHF
>TRBV2
CASRGNRANNEKLFF
>TRBV5-1
CASSSPDRDGYTF